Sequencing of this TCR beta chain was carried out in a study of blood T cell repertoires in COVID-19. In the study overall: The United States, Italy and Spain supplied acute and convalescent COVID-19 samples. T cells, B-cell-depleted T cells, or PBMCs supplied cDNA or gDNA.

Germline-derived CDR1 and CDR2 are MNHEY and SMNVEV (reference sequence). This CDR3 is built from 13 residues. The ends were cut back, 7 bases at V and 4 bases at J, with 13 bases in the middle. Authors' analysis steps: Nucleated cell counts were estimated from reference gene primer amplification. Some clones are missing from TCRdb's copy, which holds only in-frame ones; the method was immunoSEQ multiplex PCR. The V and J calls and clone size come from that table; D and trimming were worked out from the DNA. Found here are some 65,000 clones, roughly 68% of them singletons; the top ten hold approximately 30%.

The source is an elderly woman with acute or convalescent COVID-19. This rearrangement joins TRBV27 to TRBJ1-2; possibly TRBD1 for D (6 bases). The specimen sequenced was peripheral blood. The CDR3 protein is CASTSQGSYGYTF. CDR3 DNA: TGTGCCAGCACCTCACAGGGTAGCTATGGCTACACCTTC.